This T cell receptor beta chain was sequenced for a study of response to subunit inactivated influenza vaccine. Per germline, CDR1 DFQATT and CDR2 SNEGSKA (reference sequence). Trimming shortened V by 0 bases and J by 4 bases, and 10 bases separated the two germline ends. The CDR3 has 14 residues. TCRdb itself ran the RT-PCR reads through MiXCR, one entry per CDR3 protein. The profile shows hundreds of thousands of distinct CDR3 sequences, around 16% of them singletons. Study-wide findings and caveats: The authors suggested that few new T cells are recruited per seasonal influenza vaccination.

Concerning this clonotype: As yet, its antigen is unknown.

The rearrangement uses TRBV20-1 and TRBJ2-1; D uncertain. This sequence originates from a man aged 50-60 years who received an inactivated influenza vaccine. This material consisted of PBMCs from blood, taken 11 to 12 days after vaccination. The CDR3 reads CSARDIFIYNEQFF. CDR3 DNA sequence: TGCAGTGCTAGAGATATATTTATTTACAATGAGCAGTTCTTC.